The source of this TCR beta chain is a study of graft-versus-host responses after intestinal transplantation. The CDR3 spans 12 residues. Trimming removed 7 bases at V and 6 bases at J, with 10 bases between. CDR1 and CDR2 (germline): LNHDA, SQIVND (reference sequence). TCRdb's copy holds only in-frame clones and misses some; the assay was immunoSEQ multiplex PCR. The sample holds 90,000 to 150,000 clones, approximately 95% seen once. Findings and limits, study-wide: Early post-transplant HvG declines were associated with peak circulating GvH clone levels.

Comment on this clone: What it binds is not known.

The V call is TRBV19, the J call TRBJ2-4; D unclear. The specimen comprised unstimulated CD8+ T cells sorted from spleen or lymph node cells, sampled before intestinal transplant. The receptor comes from a human donor who received an intestinal transplant. The DNA of the CDR3 is TGTGCCAGTACCAGCCCCCTAAACATTCAGTACTTC. Protein: CASTSPLNIQYF.